The rows below give T cell receptor beta chains drawn from one sample of a study of cytomegalovirus exposure and HLA in healthy donors. Some clones are missing from TCRdb's copy, which holds only in-frame ones; the method was immunoSEQ multiplex PCR. This table lists around 70,000 clones. The specimen sequenced was PBMCs. These receptors came from a female donor in good health and CMV-seropositive. Each CDR3 is given with its conserved first and last residue. A D gene is named only where the DNA matches it firmly.

cdr3_nt	cdr3_aa	d_call	j_call	v_call
TGCGCCAGCAGCCTCCAAGAGACCCAGTACTTC	CASSLQETQYF	.	TRBJ2-5	TRBV5-1
TGTGCCAGCAGCCGAGTAGCGGGGGGGCCTGAGACCCAGTACTTC	CASSRVAGGPETQYF	TRBD2	TRBJ2-5	TRBV7-6
TGTGCCAGCAGCCCTAGCGGGGGGGCAGATACGCAGTATTTT	CASSPSGGADTQYF	TRBD2	TRBJ2-3	TRBV7-2
TGTGCCAGCAGCTACGTCGTGCGCCAGGGGGACCCCTACGAGCAGTACTTC	CASSYVVRQGDPYEQYF	TRBD1	TRBJ2-7	TRBV7-2
TGTGCCAGCAGTCCTGGGGTAGCGGGAGTGGGGGACAATGAGCAGTTCTTC	CASSPGVAGVGDNEQFF	TRBD2	TRBJ2-1	TRBV2
TGCAGCGCCTATCCCGACCAAGACAGGAAATACAATGAGCAGTTCTTC	CSAYPDQDRKYNEQFF	.	TRBJ2-1	TRBV29-1
TGTGCCAGCAGTTTATCCCCAGGCTATGGCTACACCTTC	CASSLSPGYGYTF	.	TRBJ1-2	TRBV27
TGTGCCAGCAGCCCCGCCCAGGGGCTCGGCACAGATACGCAGTATTTT	CASSPAQGLGTDTQYF	.	TRBJ2-3	TRBV7-9
TGTGCCAGCAGCTTGGGGACAGGGTCGGAGTACGAGCAGTACTTC	CASSLGTGSEYEQYF	TRBD1	TRBJ2-7	TRBV13
TGCGCCAGCAGCCAGGGGGCCGGGACTAGCGGGTTATACGAGCAGTACTTC	CASSQGAGTSGLYEQYF	TRBD2	TRBJ2-7	TRBV4-1
TGTGCCAGCAGCCCGGGTGCCAAAAACATTCAGTACTTC	CASSPGAKNIQYF	.	TRBJ2-4	TRBV6-5
TGTGCCAGCAGTAAAACGACAAGATCCTACGAGCAGTACTTC	CASSKTTRSYEQYF	.	TRBJ2-7	TRBV6-5
TGTGCCAGCAGTTACGGGACAGGCCATACTGAAGCTTTCTTT	CASSYGTGHTEAFF	TRBD1	TRBJ1-1	TRBV28
TGTGCCAGCACCTTCGATAGAGTGAACACTGAAGCTTTCTTT	CASTFDRVNTEAFF	.	TRBJ1-1	TRBV6-6
TGCGCCAGCAGCCAAGAGCCACAGGGTGGGGTAGGCTACACCTTC	CASSQEPQGGVGYTF	.	TRBJ1-2	TRBV4-1
TGTGCCAGTAGTTCCTCGGGGGTCTACTACGAGCAGTACTTC	CASSSSGVYYEQYF	.	TRBJ2-7	TRBV19
TGTGCCAGCAGTGAGAGGACCAACGTCCTGACTTTC	CASSERTNVLTF	.	TRBJ2-6	TRBV2
TGTGCCACGACCGGGACAGGGGAATCACCCCTCCACTTT	CATTGTGESPLHF	TRBD1	TRBJ1-6	TRBV10-3
TGTGCCAGCTCACCACCGGGGACTAGCGGGAGGGCCAATGAGCAGTTCTTC	CASSPPGTSGRANEQFF	TRBD2	TRBJ2-1	TRBV18
TGTGCCAGCAGCTTAACCCTGGTAGCGGGTGGCTACACCTTC	CASSLTLVAGGYTF	.	TRBJ1-2	TRBV7-2
TGTGCCAGCAGCGCGGGACAGGGTGCTAACTATGGCTACACCTTC	CASSAGQGANYGYTF	TRBD1	TRBJ1-2	TRBV11-3
TGTGCCACCACGGACAGGGGCGTCACTGAAGCTTTCTTT	CATTDRGVTEAFF	TRBD1	TRBJ1-1	TRBV2
TGTGCCAGCAGCCAATTCACACAGGAATACAATGAGCAGTTCTTC	CASSQFTQEYNEQFF	.	TRBJ2-1	TRBV4-2
TGTGCCAGCAGCGGACTAGCGGGCACAGATACGCAGTATTTT	CASSGLAGTDTQYF	TRBD2	TRBJ2-3	TRBV9
TGTGCCAGCAGTAAAGTGCCGGGACAGGGGAGCGGTGGGGCCAACGTCCTGACTTTC	CASSKVPGQGSGGANVLTF	TRBD1	TRBJ2-6	TRBV6-1
TGTGCCAGCAGTTACTCGAGTATGGACAGGGGCTACGAGCAGTACTTC	CASSYSSMDRGYEQYF	TRBD1	TRBJ2-7	TRBV6-5
TGTGCCAGCAGACAGGGGGCCGGTGGCTACACCTTC	CASRQGAGGYTF	TRBD1	TRBJ1-2	TRBV6-5
TGTGCCACCGGACAGGGGCAAGAGACCCAGTACTTC	CATGQGQETQYF	TRBD1	TRBJ2-5	TRBV10-3
TGTGCCAGCAGCCCCCGCGGGGCGGATGAAAAACTGTTTTTT	CASSPRGADEKLFF	.	TRBJ1-4	TRBV11-2
TGCAGCGTTGACGTAAACAGGGTTGAAGCTTTCTTT	CSVDVNRVEAFF	.	TRBJ1-1	TRBV29-1
TGTGCCACCAGCAGAGCGGGAGGGGGCTTGGGAGAGACCCAGTACTTC	CATSRAGGGLGETQYF	.	TRBJ2-5	TRBV15
TGCGCCAGCAGCTTGGATAGCGGATACAATGAGCAGTTCTTC	CASSLDSGYNEQFF	.	TRBJ2-1	TRBV5-1
TGCAGTGCTAGGGGCCTCGCTGAAGCTTTCTTT	CSARGLAEAFF	.	TRBJ1-1	TRBV20-1
TGTGCCAGCAGCTTAGCGAGAACAGGGGTCGGCGAGCAGTACTTC	CASSLARTGVGEQYF	TRBD1	TRBJ2-7	TRBV7-9
TGTGCCAGCAGCTTAGGGGACAGGGATGAAAAACTGTTTTTT	CASSLGDRDEKLFF	TRBD1	TRBJ1-4	TRBV7-9
TGTGCCAGTAGTATCTGGAAGGGGGTGAACACCGGGGAGCTGTTTTTT	CASSIWKGVNTGELFF	.	TRBJ2-2	TRBV19
TGTGCCAGCAGCAATGAGCGGGAGGGCCAGCTCGGGGAGCTGTTTTTT	CASSNEREGQLGELFF	TRBD2	TRBJ2-2	TRBV7-6
TGTGCCAGCTCACCACCGGGACAATCCCAAGAGACCCAGTACTTC	CASSPPGQSQETQYF	.	TRBJ2-5	TRBV18
TGTGCCAGCAGCCTGACAGGCGACTATGGCTACACCTTC	CASSLTGDYGYTF	.	TRBJ1-2	TRBV7-2
TGTGCCAGCAGTTACTCCCGCGGGGAGCTGTTTTTT	CASSYSRGELFF	.	TRBJ2-2	TRBV6-5
TGCGCCAGCAGCTTGTTTCAGGGGTATGGCTACACCTTC	CASSLFQGYGYTF	.	TRBJ1-2	TRBV5-1
TGTGCCACTAAACCCCAACAGGGAAAAACTGAAGCTTTCTTT	CATKPQQGKTEAFF	.	TRBJ1-1	TRBV6-5
TGTGCCAGCACCGGGGGACAGTCTAATTCACCCCTCCACTTT	CASTGGQSNSPLHF	TRBD1	TRBJ1-6	TRBV18